The 6 T cell receptor beta chains given below trace back to one sample, sequenced in a study of blood T cell repertoires in COVID-19. Sequencing was performed with immunoSEQ multiplex PCR; in TCRdb, only in-frame clones are kept and a portion is missing. The table records 110,000 to 150,000 clones, about 88% of them present only once. The sample comprised peripheral blood. These receptors originate from a human donor in a cohort sampled during active COVID-19.

The rearrangement uses TRBV6-2 or TRBV6-3 and TRBJ2-1, with 14 bases that match TRBD2. The CDR3 covers 15 residues. Trimming took 5 bases from V and 8 from J; bases not matched to a gene: 5. The germline CDR1 and CDR2 sequences are MNHEY and SVGEGT. The CDR3 loop is CASSQGTSGRDEQFF. Here the CDR3 DNA reads TGTGCCAGCAGTCAGGGGACTAGCGGGAGAGATGAGCAGTTCTTC.

The chain links TRBV30 to TRBJ1-1; 10 bases agree with TRBD1. This CDR3 is 11 amino acids long. CDR1 and CDR2 from the germline V gene are GTSNPN and SVGIG (reference sequence). Trimming at V came to 5 bases and at J to 7 bases, leaving 1 base not matched to a gene. The CDR3 DNA is TGTGCCTGGGGGACAGGGGTTGAAGCTTTCTTT. Its protein product is CAWGTGVEAFF. Filled out from reference TRBV30 and TRBJ1-1, the complete variable domain reads SQTIHQWPATLVQPVGSPLSLECTVEGTSNPNLYWYRQAAGRGLQLLFYSVGIGQISSEVPQNLSASRPQDRQFILSSKKLLLSDSGFYLCAWGTGVEAFFGQGTRLTVV.

The rearrangement links TRBV5-1 to TRBJ2-5, with TRBD2 matching over 7 bases. V lost 4 bases to trimming and J lost 0 bases; unmatched junction nucleotides: 6. CDR3 length equals 15 residues. The germline CDR1 and CDR2 sequences are SGHRS and YFSETQ. As DNA, the CDR3 is TGCGCCAGCAGCACGATCGGGGGGTACCAAGAGACCCAGTACTTC. Its translation: CASSTIGGYQETQYF.

This clone has just one count. CDR3 bases: TGTGCCAGTTCCCGGGGCTACGAGCAGTACTTC. It yields the protein CASSRGYEQYF. The J gene is TRBJ2-7, the V gene TRBV19; TRBD2 might be the D (5 bases). Trimming stripped 8 bases from V and 3 bases from J, with 8 bases between. The germline V gene encodes CDR1 LNHDA and CDR2 SQIVND (reference sequence). This CDR3 is built from 11 residues.

This clone was detected only a few times. The chain combines TRBV7-3 with TRBJ2-7, with TRBD2 identical over 7 bases. The J segment lost 6 bases and the V segment lost 0 bases, leaving 11 bases of the junction unmatched. Germline V lookup: CDR1 SGHTA, CDR2 FQGTGA. The CDR3 covers 16 residues. CDR3 DNA sequence: TGTGCCAGCAGCTTAACGGGGGGAGGGCCCGCCGCCGAGCAGTACTTC. This encodes CASSLTGGGPAAEQYF.

The chain carries TRBV5-1 and TRBJ2-3; 14 nucleotides match TRBD2. Trimming took 0 bases from V and 1 from J; bases not matched to a gene: 13. The CDR3 is 21 amino acids. Germline V gene sequence: CDR1 SGHRS, CDR2 YFSETQ. The CDR3 nucleotides are TGCGCCAGCAGCTTGGACGTCGGGACTAGCGGGGGCATACGCGGCACAGATACGCAGTATTTT. Translation gives CASSLDVGTSGGIRGTDTQYF.